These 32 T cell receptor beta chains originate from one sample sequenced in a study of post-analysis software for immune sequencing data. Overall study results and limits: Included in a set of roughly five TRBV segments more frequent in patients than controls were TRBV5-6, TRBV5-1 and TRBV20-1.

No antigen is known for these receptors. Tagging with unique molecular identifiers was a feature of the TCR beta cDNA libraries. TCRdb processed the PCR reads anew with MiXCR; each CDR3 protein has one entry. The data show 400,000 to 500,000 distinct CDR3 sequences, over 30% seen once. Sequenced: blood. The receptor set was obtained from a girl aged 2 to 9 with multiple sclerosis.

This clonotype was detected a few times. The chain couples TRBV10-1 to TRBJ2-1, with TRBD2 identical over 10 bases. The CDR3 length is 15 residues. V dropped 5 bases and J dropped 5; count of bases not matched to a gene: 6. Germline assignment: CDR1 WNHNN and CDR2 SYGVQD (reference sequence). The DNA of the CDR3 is TGCGCCAGCAGTCAGGTAGCGGGGGGCCACAATGAGCAGTTCTTC. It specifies CASSQVAGGHNEQFF.

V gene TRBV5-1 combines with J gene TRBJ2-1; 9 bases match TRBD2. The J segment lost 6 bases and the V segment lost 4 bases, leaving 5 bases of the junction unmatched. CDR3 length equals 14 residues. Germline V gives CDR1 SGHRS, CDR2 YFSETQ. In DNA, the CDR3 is TGCGCCAGCAGCGCTAGGACTAGCGCCAATGAGCAGTTCTTC. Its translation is CASSARTSANEQFF.

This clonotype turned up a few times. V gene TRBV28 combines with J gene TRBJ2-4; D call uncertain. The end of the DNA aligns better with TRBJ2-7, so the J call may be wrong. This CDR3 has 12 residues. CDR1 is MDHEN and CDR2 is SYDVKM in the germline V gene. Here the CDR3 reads CATLDGAYEQYF. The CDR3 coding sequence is TGTGCCACTCTGGACGGAGCCTACGAGCAGTACTTC.

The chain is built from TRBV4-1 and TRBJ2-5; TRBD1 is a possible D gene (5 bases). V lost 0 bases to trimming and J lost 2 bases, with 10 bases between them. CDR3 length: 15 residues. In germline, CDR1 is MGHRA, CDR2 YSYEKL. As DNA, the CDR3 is TGCGCCAGCAGCCAAGATGTCCAGGGACAAGAGACCCAGTACTTC. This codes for CASSQDVQGQETQYF.

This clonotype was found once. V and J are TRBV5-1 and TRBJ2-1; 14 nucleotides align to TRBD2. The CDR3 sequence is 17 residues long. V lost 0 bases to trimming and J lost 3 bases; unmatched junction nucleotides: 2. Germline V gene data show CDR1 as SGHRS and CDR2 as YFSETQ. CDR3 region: CASSLGLAGGVYNEQFF. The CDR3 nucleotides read TGCGCCAGCAGCTTGGGACTAGCGGGGGGGGTCTACAATGAGCAGTTCTTC.

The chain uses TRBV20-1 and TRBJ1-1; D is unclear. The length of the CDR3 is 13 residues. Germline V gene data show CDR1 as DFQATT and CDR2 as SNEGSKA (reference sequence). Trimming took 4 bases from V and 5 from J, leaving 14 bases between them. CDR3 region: CSANKGMGTEAFF. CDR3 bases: TGCAGTGCTAATAAGGGAATGGGGACTGAAGCTTTCTTT.

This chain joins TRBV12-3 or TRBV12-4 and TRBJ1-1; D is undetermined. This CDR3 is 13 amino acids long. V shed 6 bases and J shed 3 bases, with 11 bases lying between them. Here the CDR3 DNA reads TGTGCCAGCAGCCAAACAGTGGACACTGAAGCTTTCTTT. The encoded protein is CASSQTVDTEAFF.

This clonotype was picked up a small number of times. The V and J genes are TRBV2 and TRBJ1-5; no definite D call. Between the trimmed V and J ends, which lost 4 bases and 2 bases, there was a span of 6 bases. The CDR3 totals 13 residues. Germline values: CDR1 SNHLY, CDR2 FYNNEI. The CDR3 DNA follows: TGTGCCAGCAGTGGGGTAGGCAATCAGCCCCAGCATTTT. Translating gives CASSGVGNQPQHF.

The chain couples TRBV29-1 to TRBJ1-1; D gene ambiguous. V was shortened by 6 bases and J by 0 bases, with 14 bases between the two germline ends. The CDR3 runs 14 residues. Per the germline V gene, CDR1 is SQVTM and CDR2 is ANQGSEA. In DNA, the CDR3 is TGCAGCGTCAACCGCGACACCATGAACACTGAAGCTTTCTTT. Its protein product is CSVNRDTMNTEAFF.

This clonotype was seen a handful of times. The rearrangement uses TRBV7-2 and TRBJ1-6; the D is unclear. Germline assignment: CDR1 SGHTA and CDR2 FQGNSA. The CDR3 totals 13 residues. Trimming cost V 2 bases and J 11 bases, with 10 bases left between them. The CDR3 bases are TGTGCCAGCAGCTTAATGGTGGGTCCACCCCTCCACTTT. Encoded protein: CASSLMVGPPLHF.

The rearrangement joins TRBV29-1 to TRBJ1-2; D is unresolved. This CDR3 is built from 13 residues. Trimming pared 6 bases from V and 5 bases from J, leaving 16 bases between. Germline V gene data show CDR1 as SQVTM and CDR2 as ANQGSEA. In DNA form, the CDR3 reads TGCAGCGTAGCAAAAGACAACCCTTATGGCTACACCTTC. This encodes CSVAKDNPYGYTF.

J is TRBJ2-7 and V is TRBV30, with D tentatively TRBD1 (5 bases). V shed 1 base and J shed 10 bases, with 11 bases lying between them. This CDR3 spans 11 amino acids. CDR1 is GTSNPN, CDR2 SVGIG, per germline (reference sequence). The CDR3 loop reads CAWSAAQGQYF. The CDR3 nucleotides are TGTGCCTGGAGTGCTGCCCAGGGACAGTACTTC.

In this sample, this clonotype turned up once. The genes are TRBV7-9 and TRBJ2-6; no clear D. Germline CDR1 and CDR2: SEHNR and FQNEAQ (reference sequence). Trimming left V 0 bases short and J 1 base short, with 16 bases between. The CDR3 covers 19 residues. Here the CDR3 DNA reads TGTGCCAGCAGCTTAGCCGCAGCCGTAGGGTGGTCTGGGGCCAACGTCCTGACTTTC. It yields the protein CASSLAAAVGWSGANVLTF. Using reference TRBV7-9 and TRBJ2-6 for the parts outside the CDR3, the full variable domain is DTGVSQNPRHKITKRGQNVTFRCDPISEHNRLYWYRQTLGQGPEFLTYFQNEAQLEKSRLLSDRFSAERPKGSFSTLEIQRTEQGDSAMYLCASSLAAAVGWSGANVLTFGAGSRLTVL.

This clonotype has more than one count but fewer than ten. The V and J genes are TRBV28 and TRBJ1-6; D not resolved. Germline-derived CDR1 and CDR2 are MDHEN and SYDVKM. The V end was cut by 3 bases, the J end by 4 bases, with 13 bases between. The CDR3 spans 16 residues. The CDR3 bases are TGTGCCAGCAGTTTCTTTGGAATAGGGTATAATTCACCCCTCCACTTT. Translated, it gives CASSFFGIGYNSPLHF.

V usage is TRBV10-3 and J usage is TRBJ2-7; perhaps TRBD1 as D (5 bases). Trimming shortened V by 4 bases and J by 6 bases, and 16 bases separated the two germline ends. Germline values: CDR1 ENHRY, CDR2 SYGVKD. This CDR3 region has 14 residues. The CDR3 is CAISVDKNLGEQYF. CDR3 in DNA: TGTGCCATCAGTGTGGACAAAAACCTTGGCGAGCAGTACTTC.

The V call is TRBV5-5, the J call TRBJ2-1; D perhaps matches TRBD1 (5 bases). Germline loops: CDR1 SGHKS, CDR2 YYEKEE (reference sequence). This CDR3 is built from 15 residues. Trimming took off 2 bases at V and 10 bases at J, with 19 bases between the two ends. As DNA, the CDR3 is TGTGCCAGCAGCTTAAGCTCTCTGGAGAAGGGGGAGCAGTTCTTC. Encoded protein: CASSLSSLEKGEQFF.

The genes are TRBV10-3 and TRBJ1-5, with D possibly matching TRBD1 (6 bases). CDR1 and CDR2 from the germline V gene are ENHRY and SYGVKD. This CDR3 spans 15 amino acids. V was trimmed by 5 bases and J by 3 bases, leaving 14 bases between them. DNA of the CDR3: TGTGCCATCAGTCTAGGGGGGGGTCTCAATCAGCCCCAGCATTTT. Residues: CAISLGGGLNQPQHF.

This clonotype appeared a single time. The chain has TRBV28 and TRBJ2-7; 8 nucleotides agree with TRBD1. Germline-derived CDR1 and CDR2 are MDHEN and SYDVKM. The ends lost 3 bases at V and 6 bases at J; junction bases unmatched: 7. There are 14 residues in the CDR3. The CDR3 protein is CASSLTGVRGEQYF. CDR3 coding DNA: TGTGCCAGCAGTTTGACAGGGGTTCGGGGCGAGCAGTACTTC.

The CDR3 reads CASGDSSYNEQFF. CDR3 DNA: TGTGCCAGCGGGGACAGCTCCTACAATGAGCAGTTCTTC. This chain links TRBV28 with TRBJ2-1; 7 bases align to TRBD1. CDR1 MDHEN and CDR2 SYDVKM come from the germline V gene. The CDR3 sequence is 13 residues long. V lost 8 bases, J lost 0 bases, and 1 base stayed unmatched.

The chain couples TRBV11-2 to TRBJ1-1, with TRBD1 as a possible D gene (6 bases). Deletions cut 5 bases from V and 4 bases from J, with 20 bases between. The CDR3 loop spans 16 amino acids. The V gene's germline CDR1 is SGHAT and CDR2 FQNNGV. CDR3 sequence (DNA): TGTGCCAGCAGCCCGACCCTACAGGGATATAGCACTGAAGCTTTCTTT. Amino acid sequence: CASSPTLQGYSTEAFF.

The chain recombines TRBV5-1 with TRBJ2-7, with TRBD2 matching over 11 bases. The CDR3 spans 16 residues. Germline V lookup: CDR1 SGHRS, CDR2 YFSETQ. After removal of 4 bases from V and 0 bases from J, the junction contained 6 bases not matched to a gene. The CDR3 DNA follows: TGCGCCAGCAGCACCCGACTAGCGGGGTCCTCCTACGAGCAGTACTTC. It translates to CASSTRLAGSSYEQYF.

The CDR3 DNA reads TGCAGTGCTAGAGAGGCTAGCGGGAGGTTAAATGAGCAGTTCTTC. Amino acids: CSAREASGRLNEQFF. The chain links TRBV20-1 to TRBJ2-1, with TRBD2 matching 11 bases. Trimming cost V 0 bases and J 7 bases; bases outside gene matches: 5. The CDR3 consists of 15 residues. The germline gives CDR1 DFQATT, CDR2 SNEGSKA (reference sequence).

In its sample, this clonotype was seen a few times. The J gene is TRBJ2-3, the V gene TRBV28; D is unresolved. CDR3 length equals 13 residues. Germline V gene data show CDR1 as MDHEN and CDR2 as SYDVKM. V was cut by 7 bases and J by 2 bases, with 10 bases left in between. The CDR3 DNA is TGTGCCAGCACGAGCCAGGACACAGATACGCAGTATTTT. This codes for CASTSQDTDTQYF.

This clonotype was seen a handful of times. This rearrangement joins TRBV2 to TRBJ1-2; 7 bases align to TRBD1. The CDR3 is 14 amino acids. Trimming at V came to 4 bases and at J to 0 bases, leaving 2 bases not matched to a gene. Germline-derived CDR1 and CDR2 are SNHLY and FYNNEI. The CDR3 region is CASSADRANYGYTF. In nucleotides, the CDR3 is TGTGCCAGCAGTGCCGACAGGGCTAACTATGGCTACACCTTC.

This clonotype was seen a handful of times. CDR3 residues: CASSQAHGVHSNQPQHF. CDR3 coding DNA: TGCGCCAGCAGCCAAGCCCACGGGGTCCATAGCAATCAGCCCCAGCATTTT. This chain links TRBV4-1 with TRBJ1-5; D unclear. Germline V CDR1 and CDR2: MGHRA, YSYEKL. V dropped 1 base and J dropped 0 bases, with 13 bases sitting between them. The CDR3 has 17 residues.

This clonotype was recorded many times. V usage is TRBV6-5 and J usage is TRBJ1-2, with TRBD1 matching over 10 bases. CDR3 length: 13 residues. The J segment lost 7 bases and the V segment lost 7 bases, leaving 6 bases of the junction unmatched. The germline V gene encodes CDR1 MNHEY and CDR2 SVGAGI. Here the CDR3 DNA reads TGTGCCAGCATAGGGGACAGGGGCAGTGGCTACACCTTC. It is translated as CASIGDRGSGYTF.

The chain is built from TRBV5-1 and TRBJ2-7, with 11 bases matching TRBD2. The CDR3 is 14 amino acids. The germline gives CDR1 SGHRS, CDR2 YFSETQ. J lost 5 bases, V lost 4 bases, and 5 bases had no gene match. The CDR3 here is CASSVSSGRNEQYF. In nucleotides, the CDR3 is TGCGCCAGCAGCGTCTCTAGCGGGAGGAACGAGCAGTACTTC.

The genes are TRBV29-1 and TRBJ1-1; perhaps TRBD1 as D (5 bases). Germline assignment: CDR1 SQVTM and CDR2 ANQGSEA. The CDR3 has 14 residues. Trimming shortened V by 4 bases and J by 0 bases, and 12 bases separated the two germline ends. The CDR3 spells CSVVGGSVNTEAFF. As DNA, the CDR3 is TGCAGCGTTGTTGGGGGGAGCGTGAACACTGAAGCTTTCTTT.

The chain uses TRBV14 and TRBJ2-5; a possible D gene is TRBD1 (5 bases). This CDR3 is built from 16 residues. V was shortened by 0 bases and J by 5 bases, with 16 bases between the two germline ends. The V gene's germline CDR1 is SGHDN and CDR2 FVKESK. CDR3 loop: CASSQESFRVGETQYF. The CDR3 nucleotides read TGTGCCAGCAGCCAAGAATCTTTCAGGGTAGGGGAGACCCAGTACTTC. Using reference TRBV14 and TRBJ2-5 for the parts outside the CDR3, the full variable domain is EAGVTQFPSHSVIEKGQTVTLRCDPISGHDNLYWYRRVMGKEIKFLLHFVKESKQDESGMPNNRFLAERTGGTYSTLKVQPAELEDSGVYFCASSQESFRVGETQYFGPGTRLLVL.

The CDR3 DNA sequence: TGTGCCAGCAGCCGAAGACTAGCAGGTGGCGCAGATACGCAGTATTTT. Translated, it gives CASSRRLAGGADTQYF. The genes are TRBV7-3 and TRBJ2-3, with 7 bases matching TRBD2. Germline lookup yields CDR1 SGHTA and CDR2 FQGTGA. Trimming took 5 bases from V and 4 from J; bases not matched to a gene: 12. The CDR3 extends over 16 amino acids.

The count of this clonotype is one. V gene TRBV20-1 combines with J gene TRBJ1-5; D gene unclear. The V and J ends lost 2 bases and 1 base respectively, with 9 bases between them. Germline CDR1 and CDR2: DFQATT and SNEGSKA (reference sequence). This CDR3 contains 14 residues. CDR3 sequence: CSARYGRSNQPQHF. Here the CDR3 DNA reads TGCAGTGCTAGATATGGCAGAAGCAATCAGCCCCAGCATTTT.

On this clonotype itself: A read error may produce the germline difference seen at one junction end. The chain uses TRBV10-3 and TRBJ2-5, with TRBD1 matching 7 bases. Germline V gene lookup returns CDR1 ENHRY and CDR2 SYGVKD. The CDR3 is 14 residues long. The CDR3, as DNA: TGTGCCGTCAGCCAGCCAGGGGGATACGGAGAGCAGTACTTC. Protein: CAVSQPGGYGEQYF.